This T cell receptor beta chain was sequenced for a study of OX40 agonist ivuxolimab in advanced cancers. Study as a whole: As their treatment, patients were administered ivuxolimab, an agonistic anti-OX40 (CD134) antibody.

Germline-derived CDR1 and CDR2 are LNHDA and SQIVND (reference sequence). The CDR3 extends over 15 amino acids. V lost 7 bases to trimming and J lost 4 bases; unmatched junction nucleotides: 6. Using immunoSEQ multiplex PCR, the repertoire was profiled, and TCRdb retains in-frame clones only, with some absent. The table includes about 69,000 clones, more than 80% detected once. The clonotype originates from an adult with an advanced solid tumor such as melanoma, head and neck, liver or kidney cancer. The chain uses TRBV19 and TRBJ2-1; 11 bases agree with TRBD2. Here the sequenced sample was CD4+ or CD8+ T cells sorted from blood, taken in a trial of the OX40 agonist ivuxolimab. The CDR3: CASTDGTSGYNEQFF. Here the CDR3 DNA reads TGTGCCAGTACTGATGGGACTAGCGGTTACAATGAGCAGTTCTTC.